Listed below are T cell receptor beta chains from one sample, sequenced in a study of blood T cell repertoires in COVID-19. Using immunoSEQ multiplex PCR, the repertoire was profiled, and TCRdb retains in-frame clones only, with some absent. This table has roughly 120,000 clones, roughly 80% appearing once. The sample comprised peripheral blood. Receptor source: a man between 70 and 80 years old with acute or convalescent COVID-19. Both conserved end residues are trimmed from each CDR3. A D gene is named only where the DNA matches it firmly.

j_call: TRBJ2-7; v_call: TRBV7-2; d_call: TRBD1; cdr3_aa: ASSLAWDRGPTSYEQY
j_call: TRBJ1-2; v_call: TRBV19; d_call: TRBD1; cdr3_aa: ASSIAGQYGYT
j_call: TRBJ2-1; v_call: TRBV28; d_call: TRBD1; cdr3_aa: ASSSGQSDYNEQF
j_call: TRBJ2-7; v_call: TRBV19; d_call: NA; cdr3_aa: ASRLGDEQY
j_call: TRBJ1-4; v_call: TRBV19; d_call: TRBD1; cdr3_aa: ASSTGTAEGEKLF
j_call: TRBJ2-1; v_call: TRBV28; d_call: TRBD1; cdr3_aa: ASRPTGDHNEQF
j_call: TRBJ2-7; v_call: TRBV7-3; d_call: NA; cdr3_aa: ASSLGPGRTSYEQY
j_call: TRBJ2-2; v_call: TRBV20-1; d_call: NA; cdr3_aa: SASLLADTGELF
j_call: TRBJ2-7; v_call: TRBV19; d_call: NA; cdr3_aa: ASSNGRAYEQY
j_call: TRBJ2-7; v_call: TRBV6-5; d_call: NA; cdr3_aa: ASSYEGHGSYEQY
j_call: TRBJ2-7; v_call: TRBV7-9; d_call: TRBD2; cdr3_aa: ASSLDWWGTSSYEQY
j_call: TRBJ2-7; v_call: TRBV19; d_call: TRBD1; cdr3_aa: ANTAPGTAYEQY
j_call: TRBJ2-1; v_call: TRBV6-5; d_call: TRBD1; cdr3_aa: ASSYRGSYNEQF
j_call: TRBJ1-3; v_call: TRBV4-1; d_call: TRBD1; cdr3_aa: ASSLGQGASGNTIY
j_call: TRBJ2-7; v_call: TRBV14; d_call: TRBD1; cdr3_aa: ASSQVRTGGRGAKQY
j_call: TRBJ1-1; v_call: TRBV19; d_call: NA; cdr3_aa: ASSGYGTPNTEAF
j_call: TRBJ2-1; v_call: TRBV6-5; d_call: NA; cdr3_aa: AISSGSHRREQF
j_call: TRBJ2-5; v_call: TRBV24-1; d_call: NA; cdr3_aa: ATSDLRRSGETQY
j_call: TRBJ1-6; v_call: TRBV7-2; d_call: NA; cdr3_aa: ASSLVWWGGNSPLH
j_call: TRBJ1-2; v_call: TRBV28; d_call: NA; cdr3_aa: ASSLGAVGGYT
j_call: TRBJ2-5; v_call: TRBV27; d_call: TRBD2; cdr3_aa: ASSLLSSGSMETQY
j_call: TRBJ2-7; v_call: TRBV7-2; d_call: TRBD2; cdr3_aa: ASSLDLAGAYEQY
j_call: TRBJ2-7; v_call: TRBV2; d_call: NA; cdr3_aa: ASSEAAADIYEQY
j_call: TRBJ2-3; v_call: TRBV4-1; d_call: NA; cdr3_aa: ASSQAGRRGTDTQY
j_call: TRBJ2-1; v_call: TRBV3-1/TRBV3-2; d_call: TRBD2; cdr3_aa: ASSRTSGYNEQF
j_call: TRBJ2-5; v_call: TRBV5-1; d_call: NA; cdr3_aa: ASSPSGETQY